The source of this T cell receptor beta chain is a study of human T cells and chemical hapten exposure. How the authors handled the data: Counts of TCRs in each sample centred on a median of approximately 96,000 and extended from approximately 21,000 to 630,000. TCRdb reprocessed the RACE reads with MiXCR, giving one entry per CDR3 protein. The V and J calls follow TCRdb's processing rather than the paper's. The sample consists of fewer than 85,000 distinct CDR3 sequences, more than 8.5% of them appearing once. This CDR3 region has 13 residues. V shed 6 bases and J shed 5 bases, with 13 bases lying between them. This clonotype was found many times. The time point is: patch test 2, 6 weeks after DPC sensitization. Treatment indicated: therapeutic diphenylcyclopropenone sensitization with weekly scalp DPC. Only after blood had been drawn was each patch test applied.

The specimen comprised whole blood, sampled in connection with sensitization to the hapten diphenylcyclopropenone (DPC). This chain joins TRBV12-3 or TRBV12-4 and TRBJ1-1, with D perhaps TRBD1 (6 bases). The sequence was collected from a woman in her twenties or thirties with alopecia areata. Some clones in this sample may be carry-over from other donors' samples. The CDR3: CASSLQGRTEAFF. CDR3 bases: TGTGCCAGCAGCCTCCAGGGGCGGACTGAAGCTTTCTTT.